Here is one TCR beta chain with its context. Its antigen remains unidentified. The sample holds no much larger clone one base away, and base qualities are not on file. The library came from 5' RACE. The sequencing machine was an Illumina HiSeq 2000. Template switching added a universal primer binding site, and the final cDNA carried a unique molecular identifier that allowed TCR cDNA molecules to be counted accurately. Specific primers in the conserved constant-segment region were used to synthesize first-strand cDNA for TCR alpha and beta chains. To control for contamination, each cDNA library was double barcoded with a SMART-Mk sample barcode plus Illumina barcodes. TruSeq adapter sequences along with Illumina sample barcodes were introduced in two successive PCR steps. The TCR alpha and beta cDNA libraries were sequenced on the Illumina HiSeq platform using custom primers. The study's processing was this. MiGEC processed the raw reads to extract unique molecular identifiers, while MiXCR was used to determine the CDR3 positions. Recombination models were inferred per individual with the repgenHMM and IGoR tools using an EM algorithm. Shared clonotype analysis was performed with the tcR package in R, normalizing sharing by the product of cloneset sizes. To study raw recombination free of thymic and clonal selection effects, out-of-frame nonproductive sequences were analyzed. TCRdb reran the public reads through fastp at Q25 and MiXCR, keeping productive beta chains. Rows are unified per CDR3 protein, each entry keeping the most common DNA and genes. In this record, the V and J calls reflect TCRdb's handling and not the investigators' own analysis. Across this sample there are some 1,700,000 distinct CDR3 sequences, with 25% to 35% seen only once. The ten largest clones capture approximately 0.29% of the sample.

From the germline V gene (reference sequence), CDR1 is LNHNV and CDR2 is YYDKDF. Inclusive of the bounding cysteine and phenylalanine, the CDR3 is 16 residues long. CDR3 DNA is the only sequence kept; it has 48 bases, read in frame from the first base. V gives up 3 bases and J gives up 0 bases, and the segment between their germline ends measures 14 bases. The data are from a study of identical twins (dated by TCRdb to about 2016). As for the study more broadly: TCR alpha and beta repertoires from monozygotic twins, unrelated adults of various ages and cord blood were deep-sequenced to test whether fetal clonotypes persist. Replicate twin experiments were performed at different times using different library preparation protocols to rule out contamination.

The study at large found these results: Compared with coincidental sharing between unrelated individuals, an excess of low generation-probability sequences was observed among out-of-frame TCR alpha sequences shared between twins. In beta out-of-frame sequences, excess twin sharing was weaker, because having fewer shared sequences lowered the signal-to-noise ratio. Recombination models systematically underestimated out-of-frame TCR alpha sharing in monozygotic twins but agreed with sharing between unrelated individuals. Because the same donors could not be followed over many years, conclusions were based on cross-sectional statistical analysis. Abundant cord blood beta clonotypes had fewer insertions, young adult naive repertoires showed a similar but weaker trend, and memory repertoires showed no such trend. Zero-insertion analyses could be partly confounded by invariant T cells such as MAIT and iNKT, although diverse VJ usage argued against such confounding for most clonotypes.

Every donor in the study was a healthy Caucasian. The sequence is built from TRBV15 and TRBJ1-2; the D gene assignment is ambiguous. What was sequenced was cord blood. This receptor was identified in a newborn girl in good health. In nucleotides, the sequence is TGTGCCACCAGCAGTTACCTAGGGAGTTCTAACTATGGCTACACCTTC. This sequence encodes CATSSYLGSSNYGYTF.